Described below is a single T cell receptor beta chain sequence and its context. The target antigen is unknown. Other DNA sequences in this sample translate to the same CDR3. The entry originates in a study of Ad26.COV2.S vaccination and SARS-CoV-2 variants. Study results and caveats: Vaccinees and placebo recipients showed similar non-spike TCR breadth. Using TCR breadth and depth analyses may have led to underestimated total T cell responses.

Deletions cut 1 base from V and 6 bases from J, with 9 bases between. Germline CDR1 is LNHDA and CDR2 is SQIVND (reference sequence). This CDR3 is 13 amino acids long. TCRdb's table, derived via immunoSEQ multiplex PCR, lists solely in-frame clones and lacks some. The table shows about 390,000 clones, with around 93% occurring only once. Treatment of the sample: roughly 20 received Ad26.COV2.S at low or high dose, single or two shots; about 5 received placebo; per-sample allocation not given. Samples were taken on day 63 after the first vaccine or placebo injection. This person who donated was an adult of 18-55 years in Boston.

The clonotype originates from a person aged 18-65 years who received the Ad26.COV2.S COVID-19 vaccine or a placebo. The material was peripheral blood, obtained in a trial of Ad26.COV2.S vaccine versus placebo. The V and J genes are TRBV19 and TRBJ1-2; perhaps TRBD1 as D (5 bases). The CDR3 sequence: CASSIGGADGYTF. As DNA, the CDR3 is TGTGCCAGTAGTATAGGGGGCGCCGATGGCTACACCTTC.